The source of this T cell receptor beta chain is a study of post-analysis software for immune sequencing data. Study as a whole: Relapsing-remitting, secondary progressive and progressive-relapsing forms of multiple sclerosis all featured among disease courses.

Study-wide points: Patients had higher frequencies than controls of about five TRBV segments, including TRBV5-6, TRBV5-1 and TRBV20-1. Those samples that were prepared in the same batch co-clustered strongly by F measure. Those with multiple sclerosis, the patient group, showed significantly lower normalized Chao1 diversity than controls.

Each TCR beta cDNA library carried unique molecular identifiers. TCRdb re-analysed the PCR reads in MiXCR, keeping a single row per CDR3 protein. The top ten clones hold about 4.5% of a sample with about 810,000 distinct CDR3 sequences, around 50% of them seen once. Notes on this clonotype: Its cognate antigen is unknown. This may stem from a read error, because a much larger clone lies one nucleotide away.

The germline CDR1 and CDR2 sequences are SQVTM and ANQGSEA. The CDR3 is made up of 17 amino acids. The rearrangement links TRBV29-1 to TRBJ2-1, with D possibly being TRBD1 (8 bases). The end of the DNA fits TRBJ2-7 better, so the J call may be wrong. Material: blood. The sequence was collected from a girl aged 10-17 years with multiple sclerosis. The chain's CDR3 is CSAVQGEATSSYNEQYF. The CDR3 DNA is TGCAGTGCGGTACAGGGGGAAGCGACTAGCTCCTACAATGAGCAGTACTTC.